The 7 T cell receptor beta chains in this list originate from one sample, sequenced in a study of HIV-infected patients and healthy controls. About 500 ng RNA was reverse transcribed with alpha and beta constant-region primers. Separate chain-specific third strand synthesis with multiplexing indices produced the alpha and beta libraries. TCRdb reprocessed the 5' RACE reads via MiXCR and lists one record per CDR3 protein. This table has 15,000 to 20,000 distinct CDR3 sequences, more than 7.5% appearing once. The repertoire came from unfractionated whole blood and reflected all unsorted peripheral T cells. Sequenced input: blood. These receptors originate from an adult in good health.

The DNA of the CDR3 is TGTGCCTGGAGTGTAACGGGCAGCTTAAAGCAGTTCTTC. As protein: CAWSVTGSLKQFF. This rearrangement joins TRBV30 to TRBJ2-1, with unresolved D. This CDR3 has 13 amino acids. Trimming took 0 bases from V and 11 from J, leaving 14 bases between them. Germline CDR1 is GTSNPN and CDR2 is SVGIG (reference sequence).

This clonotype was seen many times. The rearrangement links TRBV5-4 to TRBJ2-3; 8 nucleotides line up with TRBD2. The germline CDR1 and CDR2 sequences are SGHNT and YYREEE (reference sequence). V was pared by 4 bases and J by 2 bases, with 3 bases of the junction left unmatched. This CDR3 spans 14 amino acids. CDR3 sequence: CASSPGGATDTQYF. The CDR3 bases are TGTGCCAGCAGCCCGGGAGGGGCCACAGATACGCAGTATTTT.

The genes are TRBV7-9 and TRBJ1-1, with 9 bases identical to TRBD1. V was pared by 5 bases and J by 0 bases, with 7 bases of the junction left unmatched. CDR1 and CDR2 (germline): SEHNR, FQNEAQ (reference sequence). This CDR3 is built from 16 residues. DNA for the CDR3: TGTGCCAGCAGCCTCGGGACAGGGTATATGAACACTGAAGCTTTCTTT. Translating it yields CASSLGTGYMNTEAFF.

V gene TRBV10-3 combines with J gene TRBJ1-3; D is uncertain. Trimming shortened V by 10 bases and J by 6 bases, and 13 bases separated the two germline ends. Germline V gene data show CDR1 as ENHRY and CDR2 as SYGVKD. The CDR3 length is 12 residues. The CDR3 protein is CATRTTINTIYF. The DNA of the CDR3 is TGTGCCACCCGGACGACGATAAACACCATATATTTT.

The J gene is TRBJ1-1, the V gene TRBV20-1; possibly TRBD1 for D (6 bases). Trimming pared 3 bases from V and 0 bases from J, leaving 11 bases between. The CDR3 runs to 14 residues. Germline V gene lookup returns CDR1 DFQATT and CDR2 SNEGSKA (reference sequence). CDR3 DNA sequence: TGCAGTGCTAGGACCAACAGGGTGAACACTGAAGCTTTCTTT. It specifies CSARTNRVNTEAFF.

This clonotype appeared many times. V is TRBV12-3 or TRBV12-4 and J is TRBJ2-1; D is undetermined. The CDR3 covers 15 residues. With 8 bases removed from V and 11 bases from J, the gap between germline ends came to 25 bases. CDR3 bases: TGTGCCAGCGAGGTAGGAACACCGAACCATGGGAAGCAGTTCTTC. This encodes CASEVGTPNHGKQFF.

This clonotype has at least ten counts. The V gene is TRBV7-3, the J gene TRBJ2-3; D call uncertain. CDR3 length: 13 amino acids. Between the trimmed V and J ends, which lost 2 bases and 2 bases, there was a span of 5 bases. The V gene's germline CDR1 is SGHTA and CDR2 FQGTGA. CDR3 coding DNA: TGTGCCAGCAGCTTATTGCTCACAGATACGCAGTATTTT. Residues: CASSLLLTDTQYF.